This entry features one TCR beta chain sequence. Antigen unknown. Germline CDR1 and CDR2: MNHEY and SVGAGI. The V segment lost 5 bases and the J segment 2 bases; nucleotides outside the gene matches: 3. The CDR3 runs to 14 residues. Each sorted population was over 98% pure. Sequencing targeted expressed TCRB transcripts, as all isolated RNA had been reverse transcribed. Naive, central memory and regulatory T cell samples came to a mean of approximately 3.57 million reads. This table comes from immunoSEQ multiplex PCR, and its TCRdb copy is limited to in-frame clones, with some not included. The data show some 330,000 clones, with roughly 12% seen just once and 0.0095% to 0.012% held by the top ten. This specimen comes from a study of beta chain features in type 1 diabetes. Overall study context: Over all samples combined, fewer than 140,000,000 sorted cells were examined.

Findings and caveats of the study: Insertions were fewer and deletions more numerous at VDJ junctions in type 1 diabetes patients. Among all four CD4+ subsets, Type 1 diabetes patients had TCRB CDR3s that were moderately but significantly shorter.

The receptor's source is a woman under 30 with type 1 diabetes. This rearrangement joins TRBV6-5 to TRBJ1-2, with 9 bases lining up with TRBD1. The source material was naive CD4+ T cells from blood. The CDR3 here is CASSAGTGNYGYTF. In DNA, the CDR3 is TGTGCCAGCAGTGCTGGGACAGGGAACTATGGCTACACCTTC.